This TCR beta chain was captured by sequencing in a study of patients and donors after allogeneic stem cell transplantation. In TCRdb, the RT-PCR reads were re-called with MiXCR into one record per CDR3 protein. There are about a million distinct CDR3 sequences in the sample; about 20% occur only once, and 5% to 6.5% lies in the top ten. The receptor was derived from a human donor who was either an allogeneic HSCT recipient or a stem cell or donor lymphocyte infusion donor (not recorded which). It is not recorded whose cells these are; they may come from a transplant donor. Sample: blood, either unsorted or a sorted T cell fraction (not recorded which).

CDR3 in DNA: TGTGCCAGCAGTTTTCGGGACACCGAGACCCAGTACTTC. Its translation is CASSFRDTETQYF. This chain joins TRBV12-3 or TRBV12-4 and TRBJ2-5; perhaps TRBD1 as D (6 bases). Deletions cut 3 bases from V and 5 bases from J, with 10 bases between. This CDR3 contains 13 residues.